The 6 T cell receptor beta chains below all came from one sample that was sequenced in a study of T cell clonotyping in hematopoietic cell transplantation. Libraries were prepared by immunoSEQ multiplex PCR; TCRdb keeps only in-frame clonotypes and omits some of them. The data show 13,000 to 15,000 clones, less than 98% seen once. The source material was peripheral blood mononuclear cells, sampled 30 days after allogeneic stem cell transplant. Every receptor here comes from a female patient aged 50-59 years who had an allogeneic stem cell transplant from an unrelated donor, so T cells may come from the graft donor. Some clones in this sample may be carry-over from other donors' samples.

V and J are TRBV7-9 and TRBJ1-2; TRBD1 agrees at 8 bases. The J segment lost 0 bases and the V segment lost 6 bases, leaving 3 bases of the junction unmatched. CDR1 SEHNR and CDR2 FQNEAQ come from the germline V gene (reference sequence). This CDR3 has 14 residues. CDR3 DNA: TGTGCCAGCAGAGGGACAGGACCTAACTATGGCTACACCTTC. This sequence encodes CASRGTGPNYGYTF.

J is TRBJ1-2 and V is TRBV6-1; TRBD1 aligns across 9 bases. The CDR3 is 13 amino acids. V lost 4 bases and J lost 7; bases outside the gene matches: 4. In germline, CDR1 is MNHNS, CDR2 SASEGT. The CDR3 is CASSVATGGGYTF. The CDR3, as DNA: TGTGCCAGCAGTGTAGCGACAGGGGGTGGCTACACCTTC.

This rearrangement joins TRBV4-1 to TRBJ1-1; 7 nucleotides match TRBD1. The CDR3 is made up of 15 amino acids. The ends lost 4 bases at V and 1 base at J; junction bases unmatched: 6. Germline V lookup: CDR1 MGHRA, CDR2 YSYEKL. The CDR3 loop reads CASSLWDSQNTEAFF. DNA of the CDR3: TGCGCCAGCAGCCTTTGGGACAGCCAGAACACTGAAGCTTTCTTT.

The chain has TRBV30 and TRBJ2-1; 10 nucleotides line up with TRBD1. The CDR3 spans 15 residues. CDR1 and CDR2 (germline): GTSNPN, SVGIG (reference sequence). Trimming removed 4 bases from V and 9 bases from J; junction bases left unmatched: 12. CDR3 amino acids: CAWTHRDRGWGEQFF. CDR3 DNA: TGTGCCTGGACCCATAGGGACAGGGGCTGGGGTGAGCAGTTCTTC. Looking up the rest from reference TRBV30 and TRBJ2-1 gives the full variable domain: SQTIHQWPATLVQPVGSPLSLECTVEGTSNPNLYWYRQAAGRGLQLLFYSVGIGQISSEVPQNLSASRPQDRQFILSSKKLLLSDSGFYLCAWTHRDRGWGEQFFGPGTRLTVL.

The gene calls are TRBV28 and TRBJ2-3; D gene ambiguous. V was trimmed by 4 bases and J by 4 bases, leaving 9 bases between them. This CDR3 spans 13 amino acids. In germline, CDR1 is MDHEN, CDR2 SYDVKM. The CDR3: CASSYAPSDTQYF. The CDR3 DNA reads TGTGCCAGCAGTTACGCCCCGTCAGATACGCAGTATTTT.

The chain uses TRBV5-1 and TRBJ2-3; the match to TRBD2 covers 7 bases. The CDR3 is 14 amino acids. Germline loops: CDR1 SGHRS, CDR2 YFSETQ. With V trimmed by 2 bases and J by 2 bases, 2 bases remained unmatched. The CDR3 DNA follows: TGCGCCAGCAGCTTCGGGGGGTACACAGATACGCAGTATTTT. As protein: CASSFGGYTDTQYF.